This T cell receptor (beta chain) originates from a study of T cell repertoires in cytomegalovirus infection. About the study: TCR beta signatures that were public indicated CMV infection and matching HLA type.

Study-wide results and limits: Summed frequency of shared TCR beta families picked out CMV carriers who also had the relevant HLA.

From the reads, TCRdb called clonotypes with MiXCR, one entry per CDR3 protein. The sample lists about 140,000 distinct CDR3 sequences, roughly 6% occurring once. The sample holds many counts of this clonotype. What it recognizes is unknown. Sequenced sample: PBMCs. This receptor was identified in a human donor in good health (CMV status not recorded). Some clones in this sample may be carry-over from other donors' samples.

The CDR3 loop is CASSVVGPPSREQYF. The CDR3 nucleotides are TGTGCCAGCAGTGTAGTAGGACCCCCTAGCCGCGAGCAGTACTTC. The chain recombines TRBV6-1 with TRBJ2-7; perhaps TRBD2 as D (5 bases). Germline CDR1 reads MNHNS; CDR2 reads SASEGT. CDR3 length: 15 residues. Trimming shortened V by 4 bases and J by 6 bases, and 19 bases separated the two germline ends.